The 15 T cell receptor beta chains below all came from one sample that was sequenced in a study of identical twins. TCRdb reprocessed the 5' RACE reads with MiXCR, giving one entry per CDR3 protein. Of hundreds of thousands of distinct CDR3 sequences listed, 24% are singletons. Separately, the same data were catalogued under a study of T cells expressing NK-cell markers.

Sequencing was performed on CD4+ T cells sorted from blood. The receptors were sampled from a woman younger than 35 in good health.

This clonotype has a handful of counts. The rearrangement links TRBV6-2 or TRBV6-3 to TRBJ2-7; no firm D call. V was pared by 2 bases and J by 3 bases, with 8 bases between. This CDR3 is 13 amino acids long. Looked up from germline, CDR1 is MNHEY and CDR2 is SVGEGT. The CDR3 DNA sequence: TGTGCCAGCAGTTACGGTCCCTTCTACGAGCAGTACTTC. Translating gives CASSYGPFYEQYF.

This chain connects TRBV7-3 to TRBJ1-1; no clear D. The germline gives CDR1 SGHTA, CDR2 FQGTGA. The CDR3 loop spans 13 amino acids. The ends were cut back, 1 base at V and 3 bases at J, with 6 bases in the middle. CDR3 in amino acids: CASSLIADTEAFF. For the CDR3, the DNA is TGTGCCAGCAGCTTAATTGCGGACACTGAAGCTTTCTTT.

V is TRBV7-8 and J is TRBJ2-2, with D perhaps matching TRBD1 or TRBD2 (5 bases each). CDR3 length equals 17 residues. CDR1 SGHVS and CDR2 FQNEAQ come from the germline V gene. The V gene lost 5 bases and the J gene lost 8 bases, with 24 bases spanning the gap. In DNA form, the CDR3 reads TGTGCCAGCAGCCGGGACCTGGCGGCCACAACGGAAGGGGAGCTGTTTTTT. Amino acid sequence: CASSRDLAATTEGELFF.

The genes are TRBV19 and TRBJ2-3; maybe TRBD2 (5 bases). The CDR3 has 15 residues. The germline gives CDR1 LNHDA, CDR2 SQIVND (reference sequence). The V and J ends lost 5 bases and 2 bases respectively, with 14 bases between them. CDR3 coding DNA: TGTGCCAGTAGTGTTAGGAGGTTGACCACAGATACGCAGTATTTT. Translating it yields CASSVRRLTTDTQYF.

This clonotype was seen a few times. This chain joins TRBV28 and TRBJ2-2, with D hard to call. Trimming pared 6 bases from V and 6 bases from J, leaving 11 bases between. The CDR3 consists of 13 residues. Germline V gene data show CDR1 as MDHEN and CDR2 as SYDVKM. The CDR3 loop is CASRNDFSGELFF. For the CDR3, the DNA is TGTGCCAGCAGAAATGACTTCTCCGGGGAGCTGTTTTTT.

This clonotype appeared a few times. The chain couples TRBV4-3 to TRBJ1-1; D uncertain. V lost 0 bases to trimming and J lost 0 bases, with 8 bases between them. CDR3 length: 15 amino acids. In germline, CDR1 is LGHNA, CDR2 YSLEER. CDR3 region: CASSQEVTLNTEAFF. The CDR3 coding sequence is TGCGCCAGCAGCCAAGAGGTAACATTGAACACTGAAGCTTTCTTT.

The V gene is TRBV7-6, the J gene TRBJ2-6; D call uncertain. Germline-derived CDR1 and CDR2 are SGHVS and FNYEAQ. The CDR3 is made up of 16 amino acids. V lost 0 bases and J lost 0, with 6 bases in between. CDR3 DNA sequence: TGTGCCAGCAGCTTAGCAAGGAACTCTGGGGCCAACGTCCTGACTTTC. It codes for CASSLARNSGANVLTF.

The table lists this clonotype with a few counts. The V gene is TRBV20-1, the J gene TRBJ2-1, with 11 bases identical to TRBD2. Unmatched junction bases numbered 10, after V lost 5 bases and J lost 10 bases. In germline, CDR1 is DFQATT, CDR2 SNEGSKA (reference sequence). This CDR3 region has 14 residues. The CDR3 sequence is CSAGPSGRSGEQFF. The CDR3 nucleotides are TGCAGTGCTGGACCTAGCGGGAGGTCGGGGGAGCAGTTCTTC.

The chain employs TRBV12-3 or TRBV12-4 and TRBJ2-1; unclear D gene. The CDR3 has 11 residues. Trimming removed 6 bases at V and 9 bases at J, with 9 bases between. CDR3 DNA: TGTGCCAGCAGGATCGTCGGTGAGCAGTTCTTC. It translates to CASRIVGEQFF.

Here the CDR3 DNA reads TGTGCCAGCTCAGAAATACAGGGAGGCCAAGAGACCCAGTACTTC. It is translated as CASSEIQGGQETQYF. The chain joins TRBV18 to TRBJ2-5, with D perhaps TRBD1 or TRBD2 (6 bases each). V shed 5 bases and J shed 1 base, with 14 bases lying between them. The CDR3 sequence is 15 residues long. Germline CDR1 KGHSH, CDR2 LQKENI.

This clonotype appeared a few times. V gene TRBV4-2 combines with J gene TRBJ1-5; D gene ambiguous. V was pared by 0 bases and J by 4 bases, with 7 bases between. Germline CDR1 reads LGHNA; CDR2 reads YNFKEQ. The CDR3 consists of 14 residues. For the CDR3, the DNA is TGTGCCAGCAGCCAAGATGCGCCGAATCAGCCCCAGCATTTT. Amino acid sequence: CASSQDAPNQPQHF.

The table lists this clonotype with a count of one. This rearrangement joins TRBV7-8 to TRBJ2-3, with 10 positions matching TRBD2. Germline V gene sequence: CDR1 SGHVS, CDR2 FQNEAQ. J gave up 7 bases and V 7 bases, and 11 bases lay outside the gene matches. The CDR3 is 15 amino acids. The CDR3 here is CASNPFRTSGNTQYF. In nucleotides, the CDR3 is TGTGCCAGCAACCCCTTCCGGACTAGCGGTAATACGCAGTATTTT.

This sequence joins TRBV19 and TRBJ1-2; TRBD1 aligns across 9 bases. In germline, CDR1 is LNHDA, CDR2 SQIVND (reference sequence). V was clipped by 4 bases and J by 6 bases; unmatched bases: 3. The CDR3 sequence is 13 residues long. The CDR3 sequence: CASSTTGGDGYTF. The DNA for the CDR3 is TGTGCCAGTAGTACAACAGGGGGCGATGGCTACACCTTC.

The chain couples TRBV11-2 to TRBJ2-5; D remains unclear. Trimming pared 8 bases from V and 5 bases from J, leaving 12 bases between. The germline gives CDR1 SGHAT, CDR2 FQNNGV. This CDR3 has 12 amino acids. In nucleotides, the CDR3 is TGTGCCAGCGTTACGGAAGAGGAGACCCAGTACTTC. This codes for CASVTEEETQYF.

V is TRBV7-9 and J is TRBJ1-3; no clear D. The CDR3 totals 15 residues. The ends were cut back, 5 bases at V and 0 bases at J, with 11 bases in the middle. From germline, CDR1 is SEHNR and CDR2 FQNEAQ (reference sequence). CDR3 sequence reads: CASSRRGVSGNTIYF. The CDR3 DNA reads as TGTGCCAGCAGCCGGCGTGGGGTCTCTGGAAACACCATATATTTT.